This is a list of T cell receptor beta chains from one sample in a study of tumor-infiltrating lymphocytes in primary liver carcinoma. TCRdb reprocessed the multiplex PCR reads with MiXCR, giving one entry per CDR3 protein. The table lists 100,000 to 150,000 distinct CDR3 sequences, 64% of them singletons. Sequencing input: liver tumor tissue from sampling region 3. All receptors derive from an older woman with primary liver carcinoma and hepatitis B virus infection. The CDR3 runs from the conserved cysteine through the conserved F or W. A D gene is named only where the DNA matches it firmly. Clone sizes are given selectively: once, few, many, or a class where the clone is expanded.

D gene: TRBD1
V gene: TRBV7-9
J gene: TRBJ2-6
clone size: -
CDR3 DNA: TGTGCCAGCAGCAAAGTCTGGGGGCAGGGGGCTACTAGCTCTGGGACCAACGTCCTGACTTTC
CDR3 protein: CASSKVWGQGATSSGTNVLTF

D gene: TRBD1
V gene: TRBV11-3
J gene: TRBJ1-1
clone size: once
CDR3 DNA: TGTGCCAGCAGCCCTTTGTTGAGGACAGGAGGACAAAGGGCCAACTTGAACACTGAGGCTTTCTTC
CDR3 protein: CASSPLLRTGGQRANLNTEAFF

D gene: TRBD2
V gene: TRBV12-3/TRBV12-4
J gene: TRBJ2-2
clone size: many
CDR3 DNA: TGTGCCAGCAGATATAGCGGGAGGGCCCCCGGGGAGCTGTTTTTT
CDR3 protein: CASRYSGRAPGELFF

D gene: TRBD2
V gene: TRBV11-2
J gene: TRBJ2-7
clone size: -
CDR3 DNA: TGTGCCAGCAGCTTTTTCTTAGCGGGAGGACAGACTGGCAACAAGCAGTACTTC
CDR3 protein: CASSFFLAGGQTGNKQYF

D gene: -
V gene: TRBV6-6
J gene: TRBJ1-6
clone size: -
CDR3 DNA: TGTGCTGGCAGTTACGGGACAAATAATTCACCCCTCCACTTT
CDR3 protein: CAGSYGTNNSPLHF

D gene: -
V gene: TRBV12-3/TRBV12-4
J gene: TRBJ2-5
clone size: -
CDR3 DNA: TGTACCAGCAGTTTATTATCAGGGCGCGTAGAGACCCAGTACTTC
CDR3 protein: CTSSLLSGRVETQYF

D gene: -
V gene: TRBV7-3
J gene: TRBJ2-7
clone size: -
CDR3 DNA: TGTGCCAGCAGCTTTGACGGCGGAAGCTCCTACGAGCAGTACTTC
CDR3 protein: CASSFDGGSSYEQYF

D gene: -
V gene: TRBV20-1
J gene: TRBJ1-1
clone size: -
CDR3 DNA: TGCAGTGCTAGAGAAGACACGAACACTGAAGCTTTCTTT
CDR3 protein: CSAREDTNTEAFF

D gene: -
V gene: TRBV6-1
J gene: TRBJ1-1
clone size: -
CDR3 DNA: TGTGCCAGCAGTGAATCAGGGGTGCGGACTGAAGCTCTCTTT
CDR3 protein: CASSESGVRTEALF

D gene: -
V gene: TRBV5-6
J gene: TRBJ2-1
clone size: many
CDR3 DNA: TGTGCCAGCAGCTTATACAATGAGCAGTTCTTC
CDR3 protein: CASSLYNEQFF

D gene: -
V gene: TRBV29-1
J gene: TRBJ1-5
clone size: many
CDR3 DNA: TGCAGCGTTGCCGAGAATAGCAATCAGCCCCAGCATTTT
CDR3 protein: CSVAENSNQPQHF

D gene: TRBD2
V gene: TRBV11-2
J gene: TRBJ2-5
clone size: -
CDR3 DNA: TGTACCAGCAGCCTGCGGGGGACCGAGACCCAGTACTTC
CDR3 protein: CTSSLRGTETQYF

D gene: -
V gene: TRBV28
J gene: TRBJ2-1
clone size: -
CDR3 DNA: TGTGCCAGCAATATCAATACCGCCATGGTCAATGAGCAGTTCTTC
CDR3 protein: CASNINTAMVNEQFF

D gene: -
V gene: TRBV6-5
J gene: TRBJ2-5
clone size: -
CDR3 DNA: TGCGCCAGAAGTAAGCAAGAGACCCAGTACTTC
CDR3 protein: CARSKQETQYF

D gene: -
V gene: TRBV29-1
J gene: TRBJ2-1
clone size: -
CDR3 DNA: TGCGACGTTGAATTTTACTCGGGCCATCAATTCTTC
CDR3 protein: CDVEFYSGHQFF

D gene: TRBD1
V gene: TRBV4-2
J gene: TRBJ2-5
clone size: once
CDR3 DNA: TGTGCCAGCAGCCGAGGCCTCGTGGACACAGGGGGGACCCAGTACTTC
CDR3 protein: CASSRGLVDTGGTQYF

D gene: -
V gene: TRBV28
J gene: TRBJ1-2
clone size: few
CDR3 DNA: TGTGCCAGCAGTTTATATTCTGGGGGACGTTATGGCTACACCTTC
CDR3 protein: CASSLYSGGRYGYTF

D gene: -
V gene: TRBV6-5
J gene: TRBJ2-2
clone size: -
CDR3 DNA: TGTGCCAGCAGTTACGGGCAGGGGGGCTCCGGGGAGCTGCTTTTT
CDR3 protein: CASSYGQGGSGELLF

D gene: -
V gene: TRBV7-8
J gene: TRBJ2-3
clone size: many
CDR3 DNA: TGTGCCAGCAGCTTAAGGGGATACAGCACAGATACGCAGTATTTT
CDR3 protein: CASSLRGYSTDTQYF

D gene: -
V gene: TRBV7-3
J gene: TRBJ2-1
clone size: -
CDR3 DNA: TGTGCCAGCACCAAAAGGGGGTTCGGCAATGAGCAGTTCTTC
CDR3 protein: CASTKRGFGNEQFF

D gene: TRBD2
V gene: TRBV5-4
J gene: TRBJ2-1
clone size: once
CDR3 DNA: TGTTCCAGCAGCTCACCGGGACTAGCGGAGAATGAGCAGTTCTTC
CDR3 protein: CSSSSPGLAENEQFF

D gene: -
V gene: TRBV29-1
J gene: TRBJ2-7
clone size: -
CDR3 DNA: TGCAACGTTGCTATTACCACCGACGAGCAGTACTTC
CDR3 protein: CNVAITTDEQYF

D gene: TRBD2
V gene: TRBV4-2
J gene: TRBJ2-7
clone size: -
CDR3 DNA: TGTGACATCGGCCAAGATCCGTCGCGGGAGGGGGGGTCCTACGAGCAGTACTTC
CDR3 protein: CDIGQDPSREGGSYEQYF

D gene: -
V gene: TRBV28
J gene: TRBJ2-2
clone size: -
CDR3 DNA: TGTGCCAGCAGTTTATTCAGTCGGGGAAACACCCTGGCCGGGGAGCTGTTTTTT
CDR3 protein: CASSLFSRGNTLAGELFF

D gene: TRBD1
V gene: TRBV6-5
J gene: TRBJ1-1
clone size: -
CDR3 DNA: TGTGCTAGCAGGAGACAGGGGGCGCTGGGTAGTGAAGCTTTCTTT
CDR3 protein: CASRRQGALGSEAFF

D gene: -
V gene: TRBV5-1
J gene: TRBJ2-1
clone size: -
CDR3 DNA: TGCGCCAGCAGCTTGCAGGAGTCCCACAATGAGCAGTTCTTC
CDR3 protein: CASSLQESHNEQFF

D gene: TRBD1
V gene: TRBV5-5
J gene: TRBJ2-5
clone size: many
CDR3 DNA: TGTGCCAGCAGCTCGAGGACAGGGCCCCAAGAGACCCAGTACTTC
CDR3 protein: CASSSRTGPQETQYF

D gene: TRBD2
V gene: TRBV6-4
J gene: TRBJ2-3
clone size: -
CDR3 DNA: TGTGCCAACAGTGACGTAGCGGGAGCGTCCACAGATACGCAGTATTTC
CDR3 protein: CANSDVAGASTDTQYF

D gene: -
V gene: TRBV5-6
J gene: TRBJ2-7
clone size: many
CDR3 DNA: TGTGCCAGCAGCTCGGATTTGGGCGGAGCCCACTCCTACGAGCAGTACTTC
CDR3 protein: CASSSDLGGAHSYEQYF

D gene: -
V gene: TRBV28
J gene: TRBJ2-3
clone size: few
CDR3 DNA: TGTGCCAGCGGTCCCGACCAGCTACAAGATACGCAGTATTTT
CDR3 protein: CASGPDQLQDTQYF

D gene: -
V gene: TRBV5-4
J gene: TRBJ2-6
clone size: -
CDR3 DNA: TGTGCCAACAGCTTTGGGGGGAGGAGTTCTGGGGCCAACGTCCTGACTTTC
CDR3 protein: CANSFGGRSSGANVLTF

D gene: -
V gene: TRBV12-3/TRBV12-4
J gene: TRBJ1-2
clone size: few
CDR3 DNA: TGTGCCACCAGTTTGCGGGGGGCGAACTATGGCTACACCTTC
CDR3 protein: CATSLRGANYGYTF

D gene: -
V gene: TRBV29-1
J gene: TRBJ1-1
clone size: -
CDR3 DNA: TGCAGCGCAATGTGGGGGGGAACTGAAGCTTTCTTT
CDR3 protein: CSAMWGGTEAFF

D gene: -
V gene: TRBV28
J gene: TRBJ1-2
clone size: -
CDR3 DNA: TGTGCCAGCAGGCAAGGGGCATCCTATGGCTACACCTTC
CDR3 protein: CASRQGASYGYTF

D gene: -
V gene: TRBV6-5
J gene: TRBJ2-7
clone size: -
CDR3 DNA: TGTGCCAGCAGCGGGCGGGCCGCATCCTACGAGCAGTACTTC
CDR3 protein: CASSGRAASYEQYF

D gene: -
V gene: TRBV5-5
J gene: TRBJ1-4
clone size: many
CDR3 DNA: TGTGCCAGCAGCTTGACGACTAATGAAAAACTGTTTTTT
CDR3 protein: CASSLTTNEKLFF

D gene: -
V gene: TRBV6-2/TRBV6-3
J gene: TRBJ2-1
clone size: -
CDR3 DNA: TGTGTTAGCAGAACTAGTTCCTACAATGAGCAGTTCTTC
CDR3 protein: CVSRTSSYNEQFF

D gene: -
V gene: TRBV20-1
J gene: TRBJ1-2
clone size: many
CDR3 DNA: TGCAGTGCTAACCCCGGGACTTCTAACTATGGCTACACCTTC
CDR3 protein: CSANPGTSNYGYTF

D gene: -
V gene: TRBV28
J gene: TRBJ2-1
clone size: few
CDR3 DNA: TGTGCCAGCAGTTTGCTCCCCGGGCAGGGTGTATATGAGCAGTTCTTC
CDR3 protein: CASSLLPGQGVYEQFF

D gene: -
V gene: TRBV4-2
J gene: TRBJ2-7
clone size: -
CDR3 DNA: TGTGCCAGCAGCCAAGGGGGACTCGGCTCCTACGAGCACTATTTC
CDR3 protein: CASSQGGLGSYEHYF

D gene: -
V gene: TRBV7-9
J gene: TRBJ2-7
clone size: few
CDR3 DNA: TGTGCCAGCAGCTCCCGGAGGGGGGGCACCTACGAGCAGTACTTC
CDR3 protein: CASSSRRGGTYEQYF

D gene: TRBD2
V gene: TRBV11-1
J gene: TRBJ2-1
clone size: medium-sized
CDR3 DNA: TGTGCCAGCAGCTCGACTAGCGGTCTATACAATGAGCAGTTCTTC
CDR3 protein: CASSSTSGLYNEQFF

D gene: TRBD2
V gene: TRBV4-1
J gene: TRBJ2-1
clone size: many
CDR3 DNA: TGCGCCAGCAGCCATACTAGCGACGCAGGCTATGAGCAGTTCTTC
CDR3 protein: CASSHTSDAGYEQFF

D gene: -
V gene: TRBV11-2
J gene: TRBJ2-1
clone size: -
CDR3 DNA: TGTGCCAGCAACATAGATCAACAGGGTATAGCCTACAATGAGCAGTTCTTC
CDR3 protein: CASNIDQQGIAYNEQFF

D gene: -
V gene: TRBV11-2
J gene: TRBJ2-7
clone size: few
CDR3 DNA: TGTGCCAGCGGCTTACCAAAAGTCTACGAGCAGTACTTC
CDR3 protein: CASGLPKVYEQYF

D gene: TRBD1
V gene: TRBV11-1
J gene: TRBJ2-1
clone size: -
CDR3 DNA: TGTGCCAGCAGCACTGGGGGCGCAGGGGGCTCCAATGAGCAGTTCTTC
CDR3 protein: CASSTGGAGGSNEQFF

D gene: TRBD1
V gene: TRBV10-3
J gene: TRBJ2-1
clone size: many
CDR3 DNA: TGTGCCATCAGCCAGACAGGGCATGAGCAGTTCTTC
CDR3 protein: CAISQTGHEQFF

D gene: -
V gene: TRBV12-3/TRBV12-4
J gene: TRBJ1-5
clone size: -
CDR3 DNA: TGTGCCAGTAGTTTGACGGGGGTGGGAGGGAATCAGCTCCAGCATTTT
CDR3 protein: CASSLTGVGGNQLQHF

D gene: -
V gene: TRBV7-3
J gene: TRBJ2-1
clone size: few
CDR3 DNA: TGTGCCAGCAGCTTAGAGGACAGATCTCGCAATGAGCAGTTCTTC
CDR3 protein: CASSLEDRSRNEQFF

D gene: -
V gene: TRBV11-2
J gene: TRBJ2-1
clone size: -
CDR3 DNA: TGTGCCAGCAGCTCTGGTCAATCTGCGGCGGGCCTACCGATGCAATTCTTC
CDR3 protein: CASSSGQSAAGLPMQFF

D gene: -
V gene: TRBV5-1
J gene: TRBJ2-5
clone size: -
CDR3 DNA: TGCGCCAGCAGCAAAGCCGACAGACAAGAGACCCAGTACTTC
CDR3 protein: CASSKADRQETQYF

D gene: -
V gene: TRBV5-4
J gene: TRBJ2-4
clone size: -
CDR3 DNA: TGTGCCAGTAGCCCTGGTGGTTTTAGTGGCAAAAACAATCAGTACTTC
CDR3 protein: CASSPGGFSGKNNQYF

D gene: -
V gene: TRBV14
J gene: TRBJ2-5
clone size: many
CDR3 DNA: TGTGCCAGCAGCCCCGGGCATGGAGAGACCCAGTACTTC
CDR3 protein: CASSPGHGETQYF

D gene: -
V gene: TRBV11-2
J gene: TRBJ1-1
clone size: -
CDR3 DNA: TGTGCCATCAGCTTAAGCCCGCTCACTGAGGCTTTCTTT
CDR3 protein: CAISLSPLTEAFF

D gene: -
V gene: TRBV5-1
J gene: TRBJ2-5
clone size: -
CDR3 DNA: TGCGCCAGCAGCTTGGCCGGGCATCCCCAAGAGACCCAGTACTTC
CDR3 protein: CASSLAGHPQETQYF